This T cell receptor (beta chain) was identified in a study of regulatory T cells in long-lasting Graves disease. Study-level points and caveats: Clonotypes that were public and shared totalled 2,500 to 3,500 in persistent patients versus 850 to 1,000 in new patients. The study found TRBV28, TRBJ1-2 and TRBJ2-5 favored in persistent disease.

The CDR3 length is 15 residues. Germline loops: CDR1 MNHNS, CDR2 SASEGT. The V and J ends lost 6 bases and 2 bases respectively, with 11 bases between them. Library construction for TCR beta used iRepertoire HTBI primers and Arm-PCR of CDR3 regions. A single record per CDR3 protein comes from TCRdb applying MiXCR to the multiplex PCR reads. In the table there are roughly 450,000 distinct CDR3 sequences, around 20% of which are singletons. Remarks on this clonotype: Its target is unknown.

Specified time point: persistent/refractory GD, antithyroid drugs over 5 years with positive TRAb. The TCR library used RNA extracted from PBMCs. This chain joins TRBV6-1 and TRBJ2-6; a weak D match, TRBD1 (6 bases). The receptor was derived from a female donor with Graves disease. Material: peripheral blood mononuclear cells (PBMCs), obtained when the disease was refractory, from a patient treated with antithyroid drugs. As DNA, the CDR3 is TGTGCCAGCAGACAGGGACCCCCTGGGGCCAACGTCCTGACTTTC. The encoded protein is CASRQGPPGANVLTF.